The clone carrying this TCR beta chain was picked up a small number of times. The sample is drawn from a study of T cells after yellow fever vaccination. Germline V lookup: CDR1 SNHLY, CDR2 FYNNEI. The CDR3 consists of 16 residues. Germline trimming cut 6 bases from V and 2 bases from J; bases unmatched to any gene: 4. A single record per CDR3 protein comes from TCRdb applying MiXCR to the 5' RACE reads. The sample includes approximately 550,000 distinct CDR3 sequences, roughly 12% of them seen just once. The material sequenced was PBMCs, taken on the day of the yellow fever booster vaccination. The TCR comes from a man between 25 and 39 years old who received the YFV17D yellow fever vaccine. The chain is built from TRBV2 and TRBJ2-1; 13 nucleotides line up with TRBD2. The CDR3 spells CASRGTSGATYNEQFF. The CDR3 region has the DNA TGTGCCAGCAGGGGGACTAGCGGGGCTACCTACAATGAGCAGTTCTTC.